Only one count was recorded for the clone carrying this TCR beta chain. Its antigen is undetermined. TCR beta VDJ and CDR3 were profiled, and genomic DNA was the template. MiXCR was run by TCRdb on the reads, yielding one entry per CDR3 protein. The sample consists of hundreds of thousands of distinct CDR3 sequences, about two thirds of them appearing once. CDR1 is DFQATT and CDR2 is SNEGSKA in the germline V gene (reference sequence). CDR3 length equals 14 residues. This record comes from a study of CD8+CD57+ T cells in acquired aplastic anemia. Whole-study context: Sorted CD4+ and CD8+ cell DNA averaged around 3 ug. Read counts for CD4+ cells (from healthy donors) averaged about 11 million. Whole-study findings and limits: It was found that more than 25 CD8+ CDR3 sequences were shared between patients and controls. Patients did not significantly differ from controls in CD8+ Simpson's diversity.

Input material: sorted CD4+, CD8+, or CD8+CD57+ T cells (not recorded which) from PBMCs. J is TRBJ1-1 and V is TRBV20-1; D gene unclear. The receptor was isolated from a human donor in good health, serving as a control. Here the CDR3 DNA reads TGCAGCGTTGATGGAGGAGTGGCGGAAACTGAAGCTTTCTTT. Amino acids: CSVDGGVAETEAFF.